This TCR beta chain was documented in a study of blood T cell repertoires in COVID-19. Only in-frame clones appear in the TCRdb table, and some are missing; sequencing was by immunoSEQ multiplex PCR. The table includes around 250,000 clones, approximately 81% detected once. Sequencing was carried out using peripheral blood. The source is a woman aged 18-29 years with acute or convalescent COVID-19.

CDR3 protein: CSVETEEPYEQYF. CDR3 sequence (DNA): TGCAGCGTGGAGACGGAGGAACCATACGAGCAGTACTTC. The chain couples TRBV29-1 to TRBJ2-7; TRBD2 is a possible D gene (5 bases). Germline V lookup: CDR1 SQVTM, CDR2 ANQGSEA. The CDR3 consists of 13 residues. Trimming removed 6 bases from V and 4 bases from J, with 16 bases in between.